The sequence of this T cell receptor beta chain was determined in a study of T cell repertoires in cytomegalovirus infection. Across the study: An indication of both CMV infection and matching HLA type came from public TCR beta signatures. General observations from the study: CMV-specific TCR beta clonotypes restricted by HLA-C were the ones dominating the ex vivo response.

A few counts support this clonotype. The antigen is undetermined. TCRdb passed the reads through MiXCR, listing each CDR3 protein once. The data hold a few hundred thousand distinct CDR3 sequences, with just under 40% observed a single time. This TCR was recovered from a human donor in good health (CMV status not recorded). Some clones in this sample may be carry-over from other donors' samples. The source was cultured PBMCs, collected from culture after CMV antigen stimulation.

This chain's CDR3 is CASHRGRSYEQYF. The CDR3 DNA is TGTGCCTCCCACAGGGGAAGATCCTACGAGCAGTACTTC. The chain couples TRBV7-2 to TRBJ2-7; TRBD1 aligns across 7 bases. The V and J ends lost 11 bases and 1 base, in that order; junction bases with no gene match: 8. The CDR3 spans 13 residues. Germline loops: CDR1 SGHTA, CDR2 FQGNSA.